One sample yielded the 7 T cell receptor beta chains listed below, sequenced in a study of T cells in Graves' hyperthyroidism and ophthalmopathy. Researchers amplified the TCR beta CDR3 regions from RNA transcripts. HTBI primers drove first-round RT-PCR of the TCR CDR3. TCRdb ran MiXCR on the multiplex PCR reads and lists one entry per CDR3 protein. The sample lists 130,000 or so distinct CDR3 sequences; less than 25% were seen once. Material for sequencing was blood. The receptors shown here come from a woman aged 50 to 60 with Graves' hyperthyroidism that later progressed to Graves' ophthalmopathy.

Many counts were recorded for this clonotype. This chain links TRBV20-1 with TRBJ2-3, with TRBD2 matching over 7 bases. The CDR3 length is 15 residues. Germline CDR1 DFQATT, CDR2 SNEGSKA (reference sequence). V was clipped by 2 bases and J by 2 bases; unmatched bases: 7. In DNA form, the CDR3 reads TGCAGTGCTAGAATCGCTAGCGGCCTCACAGATACGCAGTATTTT. Its protein is CSARIASGLTDTQYF.

The CDR3 DNA is TGCAGCGCCGGGGGACAGGGGAAGGATGAGCAGTTCTTC. Amino acid sequence: CSAGGQGKDEQFF. J is TRBJ2-1 and V is TRBV29-1, with 10 positions matching TRBD1. From germline, CDR1 is SQVTM and CDR2 ANQGSEA. The CDR3 loop spans 13 amino acids. V shed 7 bases, J shed 8 bases, and the junction held 8 bases outside the gene matches.

The V and J genes are TRBV19 and TRBJ2-7, with 14 bases fitting TRBD2. V gave up 7 bases and J gave up 6 bases; unmatched junction bases: 8. CDR1 and CDR2 (germline): LNHDA, SQIVND (reference sequence). This CDR3 has 15 residues. The CDR3 is CASTEGTSGSREQYF. CDR3 nucleotides: TGTGCCAGTACCGAGGGGACTAGCGGGAGTCGCGAGCAGTACTTC. Complete variable domain (other parts from reference TRBV19 and TRBJ2-7): DGGITQSPKYLFRKEGQNVTLSCEQNLNHDAMYWYRQDPGQGLRLIYYSQIVNDFQKGDIAEGYSVSREKKESFPLTVTSAQKNPTAFYLCASTEGTSGSREQYFGPGTRLTVT.

This clonotype was seen many times. The rearrangement joins TRBV6-2 or TRBV6-3 to TRBJ2-1, with a possible D match to TRBD2 (6 bases). The CDR3 is made up of 15 amino acids. The germline V and J ends were trimmed by 3 bases and 0 bases, with 9 bases remaining between them. The germline V gene encodes CDR1 MNHEY and CDR2 SVGEGT. The CDR3 is CASSYDGSSYNEQFF. The DNA of the CDR3 is TGTGCCAGCAGTTATGACGGGAGCTCCTACAATGAGCAGTTCTTC.

This clonotype was counted at least ten times. This chain links TRBV3-1 with TRBJ1-2; TRBD1 aligns across 7 bases. With V trimmed by 4 bases and J by 5 bases, 4 bases remained unmatched. Germline V lookup: CDR1 LGHDT, CDR2 YNNKEL (reference sequence). This CDR3 spans 13 amino acids. CDR3: CASSPTGRYGYTF. CDR3 nucleotides: TGTGCCAGCAGCCCGACAGGGAGGTATGGCTACACCTTC.

This clonotype was seen repeatedly, ten times or more. This CDR3 is CASSAGGLTSYNEQFF. CDR3 in DNA: TGTGCCAGCTCAGCGGGAGGGCTCACTTCCTACAATGAGCAGTTCTTC. The V call is TRBV28, the J call TRBJ2-1; 10 bases map to TRBD2. V trimming: 8 bases; J trimming: 1 base; junction bases outside the gene matches: 8. This CDR3 is built from 16 residues. CDR1 is MDHEN and CDR2 is SYDVKM in the germline V gene.

This chain joins TRBV12-3 or TRBV12-4 and TRBJ2-5; 7 nucleotides line up with TRBD2. The CDR3 has 15 amino acids. Trimming removed 8 bases from V and 5 bases from J; junction bases left unmatched: 14. The CDR3 sequence: CASSGAALGGETQYF. CDR3 coding DNA: TGTGCCAGCTCTGGAGCGGCCTTGGGGGGGGAGACCCAGTACTTC.